A single sample gave rise to the 15 T cell receptor beta chains below, sequenced in a study of T cells in Graves' hyperthyroidism and ophthalmopathy. Amplification yielded TCR beta CDR3 regions, with RNA transcripts as the source. The primer set for the first-round RT-PCR of the TCR CDR3 was HTBI. TCRdb itself ran the multiplex PCR reads through MiXCR, one entry per CDR3 protein. This sample yields 450,000 to 700,000 distinct CDR3 sequences, of which roughly 50% are seen a single time; around 7.7% belongs to the top ten. The source material was peripheral blood or thyroid tissue (not recorded which). The receptors shown here come from a woman aged 18-30 years with Graves' hyperthyroidism.

This clonotype was observed at least ten times. The chain combines TRBV6-5 with TRBJ2-2; TRBD2 agrees at 10 bases. V lost 5 bases, J lost 7 bases, and 7 bases stayed unmatched. The germline gives CDR1 MNHEY, CDR2 SVGAGI. The CDR3 sequence is 15 residues long. The chain's CDR3 is CASSPRLAGDGELFF. For the CDR3, the DNA is TGTGCCAGCAGTCCGCGACTAGCGGGTGACGGGGAGCTGTTTTTT.

On this clonotype itself: Given a much more abundant clone one base away, this may be a read error. The chain combines TRBV19 with TRBJ1-1; D unclear. Germline V CDR1 and CDR2: LNHDA, SQIVND (reference sequence). Deletions cut 4 bases from V and 5 bases from J, with 11 bases between. The CDR3 totals 13 residues. CDR3 amino acids: CASSKGVGTEAFF. The CDR3 DNA reads TGTGCCAGTAGTAAGGGCGTGGGGACTGAAGCTTTCTTT.

Many counts were recorded for this clonotype. The V call is TRBV2, the J call TRBJ2-5, with D perhaps TRBD1 (6 bases). The CDR3 runs 15 residues. CDR1 and CDR2 (germline): SNHLY, FYNNEI. V lost 8 bases to trimming and J lost 2 bases, with 18 bases between them. The CDR3 DNA sequence: TGTGCCAGCCTGATAGCCAGGGGAATGCAAGAGACCCAGTACTTC. Its protein is CASLIARGMQETQYF. The complete variable domain, with remaining parts taken from reference TRBV2 and TRBJ2-5, reads EPEVTQTPSHQVTQMGQEVILRCVPISNHLYFYWYRQILGQKVEFLVSFYNNEISEKSEIFDDQFSVERPDGSNFTLKIRSTKLEDSAMYFCASLIARGMQETQYFGPGTRLLVL.

CDR3 residues: CSVPLLAGTSTDTQYF. In DNA, the CDR3 is TGCAGTGTGCCGTTGCTAGCGGGGACTAGCACAGATACGCAGTATTTT. The V call is TRBV20-1, the J call TRBJ2-3; 9 nucleotides line up with TRBD2. The germline CDR1 and CDR2 sequences are DFQATT and SNEGSKA (reference sequence). This CDR3 has 16 residues. V lost 7 bases and J lost 0; bases outside the gene matches: 11.

Turning to this clonotype: Being one base from a much bigger clone, this may be a read error. The chain employs TRBV12-3 or TRBV12-4 and TRBJ1-4, with a possible D match to TRBD1 (6 bases). This CDR3 region has 14 residues. V lost 7 bases, J lost 7 bases, and 16 bases lay in between. CDR3 in amino acids: CASTTKGGVEKLFF. The CDR3 DNA reads as TGTGCCAGCACCACGAAGGGGGGAGTTGAAAAACTGTTTTTT.

The CDR3 region is CARGGPTEAFF. As DNA, the CDR3 is TGTGCTAGAGGGGGTCCTACTGAAGCTTTCTTT. This chain links TRBV25-1 with TRBJ1-1, with TRBD1 as a possible D gene (6 bases). Germline-derived CDR1 and CDR2 are MGHDK and SYGVNS. There are 11 residues in the CDR3.

This clonotype was counted many times. The chain combines TRBV7-2 with TRBJ1-2, with D hard to call. Germline V gene sequence: CDR1 SGHTA, CDR2 FQGNSA. The CDR3 extends over 13 amino acids. V was pared by 2 bases and J by 5 bases, with 9 bases between. CDR3 protein: CASSLLLWYGYTF. The CDR3 DNA reads TGTGCCAGCAGCTTACTGCTCTGGTATGGCTACACCTTC.

Many counts were recorded for this clonotype. The V gene is TRBV4-3, the J gene TRBJ2-7; D call uncertain. The CDR3 contains 12 residues. V dropped 0 bases and J dropped 5 bases, with 5 bases sitting between them. Per germline, CDR1 LGHNA and CDR2 YSLEER. The DNA of the CDR3 is TGCGCCAGCAGCCAAGATAATGACGAGCAGTACTTC. Amino acid sequence: CASSQDNDEQYF.

The chain employs TRBV5-1 and TRBJ1-2; 8 positions agree with TRBD1. Germline-derived CDR1 and CDR2 are SGHRS and YFSETQ. Trimming cost V 5 bases and J 8 bases; bases outside gene matches: 11. The CDR3 consists of 14 residues. In DNA, the CDR3 is TGCGCCAGCAGGCCCGGACAGGGAGGCGCGGGCTACACCTTC. Its protein product is CASRPGQGGAGYTF.

This clonotype was seen many times. This chain links TRBV29-1 with TRBJ2-5; no clear D gene. Germline CDR1 and CDR2: SQVTM and ANQGSEA. Trimming stripped 0 bases from V and 1 base from J, with 6 bases between. This CDR3 contains 13 residues. The CDR3 spells CSVEERAQETQYF. DNA of the CDR3: TGCAGCGTTGAAGAGCGCGCCCAAGAGACCCAGTACTTC.

This clonotype has more than one count but fewer than ten. The chain links TRBV29-1 to TRBJ2-1; unclear D gene. V lost 3 bases and J lost 6, with 12 bases in between. Germline-derived CDR1 and CDR2 are SQVTM and ANQGSEA. This CDR3 spans 13 amino acids. The CDR3 region has the DNA TGCAGCGTTGAGGCACCCACCATCAATGAGCAGTTCTTC. Encoded protein: CSVEAPTINEQFF.

This clonotype was seen a few times. Sequence at one end of the junction differs from germline and may be a read error. The chain combines TRBV2 with TRBJ2-5; no clear D. Germline V lookup: CDR1 SNHLY, CDR2 FYNNEI. The CDR3 totals 12 residues. CDR3 sequence: CASTQQGFPRFF. The CDR3 coding sequence is TGTGCCAGCACCCAGCAAGGGTTCCCCAGGTTCTTC.

V is TRBV10-3 and J is TRBJ1-4, with TRBD1 matching 8 bases. V shed 2 bases, J shed 5 bases, and the junction held 7 bases outside the gene matches. This CDR3 is built from 16 residues. From germline, CDR1 is ENHRY and CDR2 SYGVKD. The CDR3 reads CAISEPGQVLNEKLFF. The CDR3 DNA reads as TGTGCCATCAGTGAGCCGGGACAGGTGCTAAATGAAAAACTGTTTTTT.

The chain recombines TRBV7-8 with TRBJ2-5; 11 nucleotides agree with TRBD2. V trimming: 5 bases; J trimming: 4 bases; junction bases outside the gene matches: 9. In germline, CDR1 is SGHVS, CDR2 FQNEAQ. The CDR3 has 16 amino acids. The DNA for the CDR3 is TGTGCCAGCAGCCTGGGACTAGCGGCTGAGGGAGAGACCCAGTACTTC. This translates into CASSLGLAAEGETQYF.

The chain links TRBV19 to TRBJ2-3; D may be TRBD1 or TRBD2 (6 bases each). The germline V gene has CDR1 LNHDA and CDR2 SQIVND (reference sequence). V was cut by 4 bases and J by 7 bases, with 12 bases left in between. This CDR3 spans 13 amino acids. The chain's CDR3 is CASSTGDWNTQYF. Written as DNA, the CDR3 is TGTGCCAGTAGTACAGGGGACTGGAATACGCAGTATTTT.